Sequencing of this T cell receptor (beta chain) was carried out in a study of cytomegalovirus exposure and HLA in healthy donors (dated by TCRdb to the late 2010s). In terms of the full investigation: According to an earlier analysis of several hundred of the donors, 150 million to 200 million T cells yielded 100 million or so unique TCR beta sequences and more than 250 Gb of sequence data. Using immunosequencing, the study profiled T cell repertoires from about 650 subjects and related those repertoires to cytomegalovirus serostatus. Roughly five DR-DQ haplotypes were treated as single units for association and clustering because of strong linkage in the cohort. The study aimed to test whether cataloging public T cell receptors could reveal signatures of past pathogen exposure. Both class I and class II loci were covered by HLA typing, at four-digit resolution. An earlier analysis of approximately 640 of the donors applied high-throughput TCR beta sequencing to assess whether each TCR beta V gene segment acted as functional or pseudogenic. In a later analysis, previously published TCR beta repertoires from several hundred donors were re-analyzed and high-resolution HLA genotyping was added so that TCR occurrence patterns could be studied. The genetic ancestry cluster associated with self-reported Caucasian donors included approximately 85% of the roughly 380 genotyped donors. A later genetic analysis used genome-wide SNP genotypes for about 60% of the roughly 670 donors, treating that subset as a discovery cohort. The later analysis used no new phenotypic data to find candidate immune exposures, relying instead on TCR beta sequences and their occurrence across donors. Donor age, sex, ethnicity and CMV serostatus were collected together with the repertoire data. On average, roughly 240,000 unique TCR beta nucleotide sequences were sequenced per donor among a few hundred genotyped donors of the cohort, with 15% to 20% of those sequences being non-productive. The study combined high-throughput TCR immunosequencing, statistical association of individual TCRs with disease status, and machine learning to predict cytomegalovirus infection status. All discovery cohort repertoires had been generated on a single sequencing platform. A separate validation cohort of 100 to 150 different subjects was used in addition to the 666-subject first cohort. The number of donors typed differed by locus, with roughly 620-630 for A, B, C, DRB1 and DQB1, 522 for DQA1, some 570 for DPA1, and around 430 for DPB1. Approximately 330 gigabases of sequencing data and approximately 92 million unique TCR sequences made up an early release that covered nearly 650 HLA-typed donors. Overall results and qualifications from the work: The authors suggested that the approach could potentially be extended to other disease states and immunological phenotypes. CMV serostatus was the only immune exposure information available for the cohort. Linkage disequilibrium might explain the correlated functional status among segregating V segments, but an unknown experimental factor could not be excluded. When HLA alleles, especially DR and DQ, strongly co-occurred, attributing TCR associations to individual alleles was difficult. Approximately 16 rarely observed V segments, including chromosome 9 orphons, were excluded from the earlier analysis of just under 600 of the donors because counts were too low. In both the original and validation cohorts, the classifier was reported to diagnose cytomegalovirus status with high specificity and sensitivity. Compared with the roughly 700-donor mean, donors in an Asian-associated ancestry cluster had fewer N-insertions in productive TCRs, according to a later genetic analysis. An earlier analysis of approximately 540 of the donors showed that most TCR beta V segments appeared in productive rearrangements either about 87% or about 30% of the time, which broadly matched IMGT annotations. HLA typing was unavailable for some donors at each locus, so association tests used only the typed subset. A later analysis associated approximately 17,000 TCR beta sequences with specific HLA alleles at a false discovery rate of 0.05. Most CMV-associated TCR beta chains appeared to be HLA-restricted in a later analysis, and the HLA associations seemed to be driven largely by CMV exposure. A later analysis reported that several top co-occurrence clusters appeared linked to parvovirus B19, influenza, CMV and Epstein-Barr virus. The cohort was sequenced for TCR beta chains only, and without alpha or paired-chain data the features that could be detected were limited. A later analysis found that TCR association rates varied across HLA loci, with DRB1 alleles showing the most associated TCRs and HLA-C alleles the fewest. Compared with equally common non-associated chains, HLA-associated TCR beta chains in a later analysis were more clonally expanded and had lower generation probabilities. In a later genetic analysis, a missense DCLRE1C variant was associated with V-gene and J-gene trimming of TCR beta chains, and the association was replicated in an independent cohort. Sequencing depth was assumed to be roughly uniform across donors in the presence/absence analyses, though that assumption may not hold. Across donors, most TCR sequences were observed very rarely, whereas some public TCRs were present in many individuals. A further reported finding was that TCR beta sequences accurately predicted the HLA-A and HLA-B alleles for most subjects in the first cohort. The study gave a list of more than 150 TCR beta chains associated with cytomegalovirus. Three of the identified cytomegalovirus-associated TCR beta chains were confirmed in vitro to be specific for cytomegalovirus antigens. The sequencing pipeline was judged likely to have produced a cluster of highly shared sequence variants as a technical artifact. Some IMGT-functional V segments, including TRBV6-2 and TRBV6-3, could not be distinguished by the 87-base-pair reads and were therefore excluded.

As encoded in the germline V gene (reference sequence), CDR1 is GTSNPN while CDR2 is SVGIG. V lost 3 bases and J lost 10 bases; the stretch between them is 15 bases long. The CDR3 contains 12 residues, cysteine and phenylalanine counted. The kept DNA is CDR3 alone, 36 bases in frame from the first base. The method behind the library was the immunoSEQ multiplex PCR assay. The multiplex PCR relied on a mix of 60 forward primers for TCR Vbeta segments and 13 reverse primers for TCR Jbeta segments. A multiplex PCR assay on genomic DNA amplified the CDR3 region of rearranged TCR beta genes. Amplified TCR beta libraries were sequenced as 87-base-pair reads on the Illumina HiSeq System. The source study handled its data this way. In a later analysis, about 80 million unique TCR beta chains were counted across the roughly 610 repertoires, and about 9.9 million of these chains were shared by at least two donors. Raw reads were error-corrected and collapsed into unique sequences with a nearest-neighbor algorithm that merged closely related sequences to remove PCR and sequencing errors. To assign V, D and J gene segments, CDR3 sequences were aligned to IMGT reference sequences. For a sequence to be retained, a match of at least six nucleotides to both a V gene segment and a J gene segment was required. A rearrangement counted as productive if the CDR3 had no stop codons and remained in frame with V and J, and every other rearrangement counted as non-productive. CDR3 was defined by IMGT convention, running from the second conserved V-encoded cysteine to the conserved J-encoded phenylalanine. The earlier analysis of 500 to 600 of the donors excluded sequences that lacked an unambiguous match to a single V gene segment. An earlier analysis of some 500 of the donors classified V segments as functional when productive rearrangements were above 56.7% and as segregating when the standard deviation between donors was above 5%. A statistical classification framework was developed to diagnose cytomegalovirus status using the catalog of TCR beta chain sequences. In a later analysis, TCR nucleotide sequences were compared against IMGT/GENE-DB human TR gene sequences so that V and J genes could be assigned. A later analysis assigned CDR3 sequences and most-parsimonious VDJ recombination scenarios with the TCRdist pipeline. In a later analysis, each TCR beta chain was defined by its CDR3 amino acid sequence together with its V-gene family, and reads without a unique V-gene family were excluded. A later analysis removed 500 to 650 highly shared, low-generation-probability nucleotide sequences to deal with suspected cross-contamination and a sequencing artifact. In a later analysis, a clonal expansion index was calculated for each public chain from normalized within-repertoire ranks of inferred template counts. A later analysis computed generation probabilities with a VDJ recombination model fitted to out-of-frame rearrangements, and checked the results against IGoR. In a later analysis, hypergeometric tests were used to score TCR-TCR, TCR-HLA and TCR-CMV co-occurrence, with a repertoire-size bias correction applied to TCR pairs. A later analysis estimated false discovery rates by permuting HLA or CMV assignments 20 times. A later analysis grouped co-occurring TCRs with DBSCAN, adding TCRdist sequence similarity when clustering within HLA-allele-positive subsets. Repertoires with fewer than 30,000 or more than 120,000 public chains were left out of co-occurrence clustering, as were a handful of repertoires with anomalous nucleotide sharing. In its TCRdb copy, this immuneACCESS table keeps in-frame sequences only and misses some clones. Where compared with another copy, unresolved V genes explain less than half of these, and the others have no known cause. That table supplies the V and J calls and clone size; D and trimming were determined from the DNA. Across this sample there are under 200,000 clones, with roughly four fifths seen only once. The ten largest make up 1.5% to 2% of the sample.

In regard to this clone: Which antigen it targets is not known. Base quality data are lacking; no much larger clone is found one base away.

The cohort comprised some 700 healthy bone marrow donors. Cohort members were all nominally healthy when sampled, although unrecorded immune exposures were likely present. The donor tested CMV seronegative, placing the donor among the 300 to 450 seronegative members of the cohort. Every donor gave a peripheral blood sample, and the peripheral blood mononuclear cells from that sample were used for TCR beta sequencing. The Qiagen DNeasy Blood Extraction Kit was used to extract genomic DNA from the blood cell samples. The chain joins TRBV30 to TRBJ1-1; tentative D gene TRBD1, with 6 bases matching. The sequence came from a woman between 18 and 30 years old in good health and CMV-seronegative. Sequencing was carried out using PBMCs. The CDR3 amino acid sequence is: CAWRTGFIRAFF. The bases read TGTGCCTGGAGGACAGGTTTTATACGAGCTTTCTTT.